This T cell receptor beta chain came from a study of blood T cells in healthy people across ages. Caucasian, healthy and from Russia, the donors were aged between about 6 and 90. Each sample yielded at least 7 million isolated PBMCs. The germline V gene has CDR1 LGHNA and CDR2 YNFKEQ. This CDR3 is 13 amino acids long. Sample-barcoded 5' priming and a J-beta primer mix drove a second PCR of about 7 to 12 cycles. One entry per CDR3 protein results from TCRdb running MiXCR on the 5' RACE reads. The sample lists 1.8 million or so distinct CDR3 sequences, about two fifths occurring once. Material for sequencing was blood. This TCR derives from a human donor in good health. V usage is TRBV4-2 and J usage is TRBJ2-4; no firm D call. The J call could be wrong; TRBJ2-5 is a better fit for the DNA end. In DNA, the CDR3 is TGTGCCAGCAGCCCCGATCTCGGGGAGACCCAGTACTTC. Translated: CASSPDLGETQYF.